A single T cell receptor (beta chain) is shown here with its context. Its antigen is currently unknown. TCRdb keeps only in-frame clones here, not all; method: immunoSEQ multiplex PCR. Altogether fewer than 6,500 clones are present, about 80% being singletons, with the ten largest covering around 7.3%. This record comes from a study of graft-versus-host responses after intestinal transplantation. As for the study in general: Once they had received anti-thymocyte globulin induction, all recipients took tacrolimus and steroids for approximately 3 years.

The germline V gene encodes CDR1 SGHTA and CDR2 FQGNSA. There are 13 residues in the CDR3. V was cut by 1 base and J by 3 bases, with 6 bases left in between. Study-wide results and limits: Allograft graft-versus-host to host-versus-graft clonal ratios ran high in patients with graft-donor T cell macrochimerism. Recipient marrow held GvH clones, some first seen in ileum or blood. Peak GvH clone levels in circulation were associated with early post-transplant HvG declines.

Processing of graft tissue released intraepithelial and lamina propria lymphocytes. This sequence joins TRBV7-2 and TRBJ1-2; D is unresolved. This receptor was identified in a human patient who received an intestinal transplant, so some T cells may come from the graft donor. Sample: ileum tissue, taken 230 to 240 days after intestinal transplant. As DNA, the CDR3 is TGTGCCAGCAGCTTAGGTACGGACTATGGCTACACCTTC. It translates to CASSLGTDYGYTF.